This TCR beta chain was sequenced for a study of CD8 T cells in Susac syndrome. Random hexamers served to reverse transcribe roughly 0.5 to 1 ug RNA. TCRdb re-called the immunoSEQ multiplex PCR reads through MiXCR, storing one row per CDR3 protein. The sample holds around 130,000 distinct CDR3 sequences, 80% seen once. The CDR3 covers 15 residues. CDR1 is SGHDT, CDR2 YYEEEE, per germline. V gave up 1 base and J gave up 3 bases, with 12 bases separating them. This rearrangement joins TRBV5-6 to TRBJ2-3; the D is unclear. The source material was CD8+ T cells from PBMCs. The clonotype was recovered from a human donor with multiple sclerosis. As DNA, the CDR3 is TGTGCCAGCAGCTTGAAATCCAGGCAGACAGATACGCAGTATTTT. This codes for CASSLKSRQTDTQYF. The full variable domain, with the rest looked up from reference TRBV5-6 and TRBJ2-3, is DAGVTQSPTHLIKTRGQQVTLRCSPKSGHDTVSWYQQALGQGPQFIFQYYEEEERQRGNFPDRFSGHQFPNYSSELNVNALLLGDSALYLCASSLKSRQTDTQYFGPGTRLTVL.